This T cell receptor beta chain derives from a study of blood T cell repertoires in COVID-19. Study-level background: The cDNA or gDNA used as material had been derived from T cells, B-cell-depleted T cells, or PBMCs.

This CDR3 spans 13 amino acids. Trimming pared 0 bases from V and 8 bases from J, leaving 11 bases between. The germline gives CDR1 SGHKS, CDR2 YYEKEE (reference sequence). Per the original methods: Researchers report that nucleated cell counts were estimated from reference gene primer amplification. Data came from immunoSEQ multiplex PCR; TCRdb stores just in-frame clones and leaves some out. D and trimming come from the DNA, and the V and J calls and clone size come from that table. There are more than 150,000 clones in the sample; around four fifths occur only once, and about 6% lies in the top ten.

The genes are TRBV5-5 and TRBJ1-2; D is undetermined. The specimen sequenced was peripheral blood. The sequence came from a woman in her 40s with acute or convalescent COVID-19. CDR3 sequence reads: CASSLDKGGGYTF. The CDR3 region has the DNA TGTGCCAGCAGCTTGGATAAGGGAGGGGGCTACACCTTC.